These 22 T cell receptor beta chains originate from one sample sequenced in a study of T cells in Graves' hyperthyroidism and ophthalmopathy. Authors of the study amplified TCR beta CDR3 regions from RNA transcripts. HTBI primers were employed in a first-round RT-PCR of the TCR CDR3. One entry per CDR3 protein results from TCRdb running MiXCR on the multiplex PCR reads. The sample has about 530,000 distinct CDR3 sequences, 17% seen once. Sequences were obtained from blood. These TCRs come from a young woman with Graves' ophthalmopathy.

This clonotype has only one observation. This chain connects TRBV3-1 to TRBJ2-1; D not certain. Trimming stripped 1 base from V and 7 bases from J, with 11 bases between. This CDR3 contains 14 residues. The germline V gene encodes CDR1 LGHDT and CDR2 YNNKEL (reference sequence). CDR3 loop: CASSQGFRSNEQFF. The DNA for the CDR3 is TGTGCCAGCAGCCAAGGATTTAGGTCAAATGAGCAGTTCTTC.

The rearrangement links TRBV7-3 to TRBJ1-5; D is possibly TRBD1 (5 bases). Trimming took 4 bases from V and 5 from J, leaving 9 bases between them. The length of the CDR3 is 13 residues. The germline V gene encodes CDR1 SGHTA and CDR2 FQGTGA. The CDR3: CASSSRGDQPQHF. The DNA for the CDR3 is TGTGCCAGCAGCTCTCGGGGGGATCAGCCCCAGCATTTT.

This clonotype was picked up many times. The V call is TRBV2, the J call TRBJ2-3; D call uncertain. The CDR3 contains 13 residues. Trimming pared 1 base from V and 7 bases from J, leaving 9 bases between. The germline gives CDR1 SNHLY, CDR2 FYNNEI. The CDR3 nucleotides are TGTGCCAGCAGTGAAGGACGGGCATATACGCAGTATTTT. It is translated as CASSEGRAYTQYF.

This clonotype was detected only a few times. V gene TRBV30 combines with J gene TRBJ1-5; the D is unclear. The CDR3 has 12 amino acids. Germline V gene data show CDR1 as GTSNPN and CDR2 as SVGIG (reference sequence). Trimming took 4 bases from V and 3 from J, leaving 7 bases between them. The CDR3 DNA is TGTGCCTGGAACAACTTCAATCAGCCCCAGCATTTT. Residues: CAWNNFNQPQHF.

A note on this clonotype: One end of the junction is discordant with germline, which a read error may explain. This chain connects TRBV7-2 to TRBJ1-1; no clear D gene. Per the germline V gene, CDR1 is SGHTA and CDR2 is FQGNSA. The CDR3 is 15 amino acids. CDR3 DNA: TGCGCCAGCAGCCAAGATACCCGGGGAATCACTGAAGCTTTCTTT. It specifies CASSQDTRGITEAFF.

This clonotype was found many times. The rearrangement joins TRBV7-2 to TRBJ1-4, with D hard to call. Germline CDR1 and CDR2: SGHTA and FQGNSA. V lost 6 bases and J lost 0, with 5 bases in between. The CDR3 spans 13 residues. The DNA of the CDR3 is TGTGCCAGCAGTCGATCAACTAATGAAAAACTGTTTTTT. It specifies CASSRSTNEKLFF.

This clonotype was seen at least ten times. In nucleotides, the CDR3 is TGTGCCTGGACCCCCCCCGGGACTAATGAAAAACTGTTTTTT. Amino acid sequence: CAWTPPGTNEKLFF. The chain combines TRBV30 with TRBJ1-4; D gene unclear. CDR1 is GTSNPN and CDR2 is SVGIG in the germline V gene (reference sequence). The length of the CDR3 is 14 residues. V lost 4 bases and J 2 bases, leaving 11 bases between the germline ends. The full variable domain, its missing parts supplied by reference TRBV30 and TRBJ1-4, is SQTIHQWPATLVQPVGSPLSLECTVEGTSNPNLYWYRQAAGRGLQLLFYSVGIGQISSEVPQNLSASRPQDRQFILSSKKLLLSDSGFYLCAWTPPGTNEKLFFGSGTQLSVL.

This clonotype was detected ten times or more. This chain uses TRBV20-1 with TRBJ2-7; D perhaps matches TRBD2 (6 bases). The CDR3 is 12 amino acids. CDR1 and CDR2 from the germline V gene are DFQATT and SNEGSKA (reference sequence). V gave up 4 bases and J gave up 4 bases, with 11 bases separating them. The CDR3 sequence: CSATPRGYEQYF. CDR3 DNA: TGCAGTGCTACCCCTCGGGGGTACGAGCAGTACTTC.

V gene TRBV7-2 combines with J gene TRBJ1-6; no reliable D call. V was clipped by 10 bases and J by 13 bases, with 14 bases between them. The CDR3 runs 11 residues. The V gene's germline CDR1 is SGHTA and CDR2 FQGNSA. The CDR3 nucleotides are TGTGCCACCGGGGATGGACCCCCCCTCCACTTT. The encoded protein is CATGDGPPLHF.

This clonotype has ten or more counts. The rearrangement links TRBV18 to TRBJ2-7; tentative D call: TRBD1 (7 bases). Trimming took off 3 bases at V and 1 base at J, with 13 bases between the two ends. This CDR3 has 15 amino acids. Per germline, CDR1 KGHSH and CDR2 LQKENI. The CDR3 is CASSPTTGRSYEQYF. The CDR3 coding sequence is TGTGCCAGCTCACCTACGACAGGGAGGTCCTACGAGCAGTACTTC.

Notes on this clonotype: A much bigger clone sits one base away, suggesting this may be a read error. The J gene is TRBJ1-1, the V gene TRBV5-5, with TRBD1 as a possible D gene (5 bases). Per the germline V gene, CDR1 is SGHKS and CDR2 is YYEKEE (reference sequence). This CDR3 has 14 amino acids. The V end was cut by 5 bases, the J end by 7 bases, with 18 bases between. The CDR3, as DNA: TGTGCCAGCAGGTTGATAGAGGGGCGGGGTGAAGCTTTCTTT. This gives the protein CASRLIEGRGEAFF.

This clonotype was seen a few times. The chain uses TRBV4-3 and TRBJ1-2; D possibly corresponds to TRBD1 (5 bases). CDR1 is LGHNA and CDR2 is YSLEER in the germline V gene. The CDR3 spans 18 residues. V lost 0 bases, J lost 2 bases, and 19 bases lay in between. CDR3 residues: CASSQDALPRAENYGYTF. The CDR3 coding sequence is TGCGCCAGCAGCCAAGATGCCCTACCCAGGGCCGAAAACTATGGCTACACCTTC.

On this clonotype: One base away lies a much larger clone, so this may be a sequencing read error. This chain links TRBV28 with TRBJ1-5; D not certain. From germline, CDR1 is MDHEN and CDR2 SYDVKM. This CDR3 contains 15 residues. The germline V and J ends were trimmed by 6 bases and 0 bases, with 12 bases remaining between them. CDR3 region: CASRRTRVSNQPQHF. The CDR3, as DNA: TGTGCCAGCAGACGTACAAGGGTTAGCAATCAGCCCCAGCATTTT.

The CDR3: CASSWTGVYNEQFF. The CDR3 DNA is TGTGCCAGCAGCTGGACAGGGGTGTACAATGAGCAGTTCTTC. The chain joins TRBV6-2 or TRBV6-3 to TRBJ2-1; 9 bases are a match to TRBD1. Germline lookup yields CDR1 MNHEY and CDR2 SVGEGT. The CDR3 is 14 amino acids. Germline trimming cut 6 bases from V and 4 bases from J; bases unmatched to any gene: 4.

This clonotype was detected ten times or more. CDR3 DNA: TGTGCCAGCAGTTTGCAGGTGCTGAACACTGAAGCTTTCTTT. Translating gives CASSLQVLNTEAFF. The rearrangement joins TRBV12-3 or TRBV12-4 to TRBJ1-1; D is unresolved. The CDR3 is made up of 14 amino acids. The V end was cut by 3 bases, the J end by 0 bases, with 8 bases between.

For this clonotype: Its ends do not fully match the called genes, so a read error is possible. The CDR3 loop reads CAWSVGRVTYEQYF. As DNA, the CDR3 is TGCGCCTGGAGTGTCGGAAGGGTAACCTACGAGCAGTACTTC. V usage is TRBV30 and J usage is TRBJ2-7; no clear D. The CDR3 consists of 14 residues. From germline, CDR1 is GTSNPN and CDR2 SVGIG (reference sequence).

In this sample, this clonotype turned up many times. The chain uses TRBV3-1 and TRBJ2-1, with TRBD1 identical over 8 bases. The germline CDR1 and CDR2 sequences are LGHDT and YNNKEL (reference sequence). V lost 4 bases and J lost 13; bases outside the gene matches: 3. The CDR3 contains 11 residues. In DNA form, the CDR3 reads TGTGCCAGCAGCCTGGACAGGGTCCAGTTCTTC. The encoded protein is CASSLDRVQFF.

This clonotype has at least ten counts. V usage is TRBV6-1 and J usage is TRBJ2-3, with TRBD1 as a possible D gene (5 bases). Germline CDR1 and CDR2: MNHNS and SASEGT. Trimming took 1 base from V and 3 from J, leaving 11 bases between them. The CDR3 sequence is 15 residues long. CDR3 in DNA: TGTGCCAGCAGTGAAGTTGGGGCCGGTACAGATACGCAGTATTTT. Encoded protein: CASSEVGAGTDTQYF.

The sample holds one count of this clonotype. A much bigger clone sits one base away, suggesting this may be a read error. V and J are TRBV7-2 and TRBJ2-5, with 14 bases that match TRBD2. With V trimmed by 5 bases and J by 9 bases, 11 bases remained unmatched. Germline CDR1 SGHTA, CDR2 FQGNSA. The CDR3 contains 16 residues. In nucleotides, the CDR3 is TGTGCCAGCAGCCGGGGACTAGCGGGAGTAAGCGAGGCCCAGTACTTC. It encodes CASSRGLAGVSEAQYF.

The sample holds many counts of this clonotype. This rearrangement joins TRBV20-1 to TRBJ1-1, with D tentatively TRBD1 (5 bases). The length of the CDR3 is 15 residues. Deletions cut 6 bases from V and 0 bases from J, with 17 bases between. CDR1 is DFQATT and CDR2 is SNEGSKA in the germline V gene (reference sequence). CDR3 nucleotide sequence: TGCAGTGCGGGGACTGAGGGTCCCCTGAACACTGAAGCTTTCTTT. As protein: CSAGTEGPLNTEAFF.

This clonotype was found a few times. The chain recombines TRBV19 with TRBJ1-3, with 8 nucleotides matching TRBD1. Germline V gene sequence: CDR1 LNHDA, CDR2 SQIVND (reference sequence). CDR3 length: 16 amino acids. The V gene end was trimmed by 2 bases and the J gene end by 2 bases; junction bases not matched to a gene: 5. The chain's CDR3 is CASSISDRGAGNTIYF. CDR3 DNA: TGTGCCAGTAGTATATCCGACAGGGGAGCTGGAAACACCATATATTTT.

This chain joins TRBV28 and TRBJ1-3; weak D call: TRBD1 (5 bases). Germline lookup yields CDR1 MDHEN and CDR2 SYDVKM. Deletions cut 3 bases from V and 2 bases from J, with 5 bases between. The CDR3 spans 13 residues. The CDR3, as DNA: TGTGCCAGCAGTTTCAGGGCTGGAAACACCATATATTTT. It translates to CASSFRAGNTIYF.